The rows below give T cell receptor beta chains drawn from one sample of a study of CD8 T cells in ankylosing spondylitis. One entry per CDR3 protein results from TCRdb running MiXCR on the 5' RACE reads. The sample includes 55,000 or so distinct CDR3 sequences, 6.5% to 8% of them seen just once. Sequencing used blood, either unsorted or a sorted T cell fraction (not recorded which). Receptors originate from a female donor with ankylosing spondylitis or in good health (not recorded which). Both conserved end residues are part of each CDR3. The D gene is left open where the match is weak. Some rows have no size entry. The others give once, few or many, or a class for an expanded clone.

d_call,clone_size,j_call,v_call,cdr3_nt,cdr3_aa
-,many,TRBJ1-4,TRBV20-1,TGCAGTGCTAGAGATGGACAGATAAATGAAAAACTGTTTTTT,CSARDGQINEKLFF
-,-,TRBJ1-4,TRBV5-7,TGTGCCATGGGCCCCGGGCTCGTCAGCATGGGGAATGAAAAACTGTTTTTT,CAMGPGLVSMGNEKLFF
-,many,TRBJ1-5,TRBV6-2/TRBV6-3,TGTGCCAGCAGTTACTCGACCGGGGGCTATCAGCCCCAGCATTTT,CASSYSTGGYQPQHF
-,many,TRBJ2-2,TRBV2,TGTGCCAGCAGGCCCGGGGCGACGACCGGGGAGCTGTTTTTT,CASRPGATTGELFF
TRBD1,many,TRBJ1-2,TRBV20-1,TGCAGTGCTAGAGAGATTGGGACAGTAGGTGGCTACACCTTC,CSAREIGTVGGYTF
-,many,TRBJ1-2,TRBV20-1,TGCAGTGCTAGAGATTCCAGCGCAGACTTCTATGGCTACACCTTC,CSARDSSADFYGYTF
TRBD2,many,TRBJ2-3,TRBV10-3,TGTGCCATCAATCGAGCGGGGGACACAGATACGCAGTATTTT,CAINRAGDTDTQYF
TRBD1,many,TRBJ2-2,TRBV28,TGTGCCAGCAGTTTGCTCGGACAGGTGACCGGGGAGCTGTTTTTT,CASSLLGQVTGELFF
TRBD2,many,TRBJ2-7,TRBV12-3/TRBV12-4,TGTGCCACTCTCCCAGCGGGGGGGTTCGAAATCGAGCAGTACTTC,CATLPAGGFEIEQYF
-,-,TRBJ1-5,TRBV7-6,TGTGCCAGCAGCCCTCGGACCGGAGGGAATCAGCCCCAGCATTTT,CASSPRTGGNQPQHF
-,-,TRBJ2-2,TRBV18,TGTGCCAGCTCACCACCGGCAGCCCCCGGGGAGCTGTTTTTT,CASSPPAAPGELFF
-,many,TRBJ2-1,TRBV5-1,TGCGCCAGCAGCAGCGACACCGGGACGCCCACGGGCAATGAGCAGTTCTTC,CASSSDTGTPTGNEQFF
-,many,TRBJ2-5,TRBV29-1,TGCAGCGTTGCGGTGGAGACCCAGTACTTC,CSVAVETQYF
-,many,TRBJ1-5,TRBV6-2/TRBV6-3,TGTGCCAGCAGTTACTCGTGGGGGAGGGACGGCAATCAGCCCCAGCATTTT,CASSYSWGRDGNQPQHF
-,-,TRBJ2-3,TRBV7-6,TGTGCCAGCAGCCCCTGGGGAGCAGGCACAGATACGCAGTATTTT,CASSPWGAGTDTQYF
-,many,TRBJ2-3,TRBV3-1,TGTGCCAGCAGGCTTGGGACCGCCTCGCAGTATTTT,CASRLGTASQYF
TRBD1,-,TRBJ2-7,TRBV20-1,TGCGTTGCTAGATTGGCAGGGGGCCTTACCTACGAGCAGTACTTC,CVARLAGGLTYEQYF
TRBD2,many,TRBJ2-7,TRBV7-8,TGTGCCAGCAGCTTATGGCCCAGCGGGGTGGAAGAGCAGTACTTC,CASSLWPSGVEEQYF
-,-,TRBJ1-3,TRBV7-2,TGTGCCAGCAGCTTAGCCCTGGGGCCTGGAAACACCATATATTTT,CASSLALGPGNTIYF
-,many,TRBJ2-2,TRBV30,TGTGCCTGGAAGGGTGGGGGTAAAGGCACCGGGGAGCTGTTTTTT,CAWKGGGKGTGELFF
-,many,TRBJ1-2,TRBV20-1,TGCGGGACCGGGGGAATTCATGGCTACACCTTC,CGTGGIHGYTF
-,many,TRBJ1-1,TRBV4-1,TGCGCCAGCAGCCAAGATGTCAAGGGGCAAAACACTGAAGCTTTCTTT,CASSQDVKGQNTEAFF
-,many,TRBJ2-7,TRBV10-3,TGTGCCATCAGTGAAAAACAGGTGCTCTCCTACGAGCAGTACTTC,CAISEKQVLSYEQYF
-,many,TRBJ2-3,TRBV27,TGTGCCAGCAGTTTAAGACCCACAGATACGCAGTATTTT,CASSLRPTDTQYF
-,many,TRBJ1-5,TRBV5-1,TGCGCCAGCAGCTATGACGGAGATAGCAATCAGCCCCAGCATTTT,CASSYDGDSNQPQHF
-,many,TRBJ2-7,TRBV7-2,TGTGCCAGCAGCTTCCCAGGGTCCGAGCAGTACTTC,CASSFPGSEQYF
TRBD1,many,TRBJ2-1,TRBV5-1,TGCGCCAGCAGGCCACAGGGGGATGAGCAGTTCTTC,CASRPQGDEQFF
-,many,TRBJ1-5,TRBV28,TGTGCCAGCAGTTTAGGAGGGGATTACAATCAGCCCCAGCATTTT,CASSLGGDYNQPQHF
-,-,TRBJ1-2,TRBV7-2,TGTGCCAGCTACCGGACGGGCGGATATGGCTACACCTTC,CASYRTGGYGYTF
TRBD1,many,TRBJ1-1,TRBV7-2,TGTGCCAGCAGCCGAAGCGGGACAGGGAACACTGAAGCTTTCTTT,CASSRSGTGNTEAFF
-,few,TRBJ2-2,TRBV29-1,TGCAGCGTAGGTCAGGGTGCCGGGGAGCTGTTTTTT,CSVGQGAGELFF
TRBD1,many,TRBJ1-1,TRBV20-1,TGCAGTGCCCGGGCCCAGGGGGGCACTGAAGCTTTCTTT,CSARAQGGTEAFF
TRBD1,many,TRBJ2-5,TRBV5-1,TGCGCCAGCAGCTTGCAGGGACAGGGCCAAGAGACCCAGTACTTC,CASSLQGQGQETQYF
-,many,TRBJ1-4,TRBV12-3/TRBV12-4,TGTGCCAGCAGTTTAGCGCAGGCGGGGAGGCATGAAAAACTGTTTTTT,CASSLAQAGRHEKLFF
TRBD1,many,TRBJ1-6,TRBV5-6,TGTGCCAGCAGCTTGGGCGGGACAGGGGCCTATAATTCACCCCTCCACTTT,CASSLGGTGAYNSPLHF
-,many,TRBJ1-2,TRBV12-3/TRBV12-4,TGTGCCAGCAGTTTAGGCGGAGAGAGCTATGGCTACACCTTC,CASSLGGESYGYTF
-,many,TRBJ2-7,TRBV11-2,TGTGCCAGCAGCTTAGATCGATACGAGCAGTACTTC,CASSLDRYEQYF
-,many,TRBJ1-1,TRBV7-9,TGTGCCAGCACCCCGAGGAACACTGAAGCTTTCTTT,CASTPRNTEAFF
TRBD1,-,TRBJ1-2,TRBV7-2,TGTGCCAGCAGCTTAGCCCGGACAGGGTTTGGCTACACCTTC,CASSLARTGFGYTF
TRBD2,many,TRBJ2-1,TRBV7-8,TGTGCCAGCCTGGGACTACTTAGCTCCTACAATGAGCAGTTCTTC,CASLGLLSSYNEQFF
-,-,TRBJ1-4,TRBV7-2,TGTGCCAGCAGCTTAGTCCAAGGGGAAAAACTGTTTTTT,CASSLVQGEKLFF
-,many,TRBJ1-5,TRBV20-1,TGCAGTGCTAGAGTTGGGTCCAATCAGCCCCAGCATTTT,CSARVGSNQPQHF
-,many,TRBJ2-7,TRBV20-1,TGCAGTGCTCAGAGCGATGCGGTCTACGAGCAGTACTTC,CSAQSDAVYEQYF
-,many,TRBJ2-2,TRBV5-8,TGTGCCAGCAGCTCGACAGTGAACACCGGGGAGCTGTTTTTT,CASSSTVNTGELFF
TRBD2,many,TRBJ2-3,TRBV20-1,TGCAGTGCTAGCTGGGGGGGGTCGGGGACAGATACGCAGTATTTT,CSASWGGSGTDTQYF
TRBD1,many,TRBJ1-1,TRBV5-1,TGCGCCAGCAGCCCACTGACAGGGGGCGAACGTGACACTGAAGCTTTCTTT,CASSPLTGGERDTEAFF
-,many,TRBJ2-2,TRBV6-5,TGTGCCAGCAGAAGTACCGGGGAGCTGTTTTTT,CASRSTGELFF
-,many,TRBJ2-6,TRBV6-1,TGTGCCAGCCATTGGGAGTTCTCTGGGGCCAACGTCCTGACTTTC,CASHWEFSGANVLTF
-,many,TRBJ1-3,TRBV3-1,TGTGCCAGCAGCCAAGGGCTGAGTAACACCATATATTTT,CASSQGLSNTIYF
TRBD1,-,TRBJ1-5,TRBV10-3,TGTGCCATCAGCACCGGGACAGGGAGCAATCAGCCCCAGCATTTT,CAISTGTGSNQPQHF
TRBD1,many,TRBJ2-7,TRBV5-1,TGCGCCAGCAGCTTGACACAGGGGTTTAGCCCCCTCGAGCAGTACTTC,CASSLTQGFSPLEQYF
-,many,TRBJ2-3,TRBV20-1,TGCAGTGCTAGAGGGGGAGATACGCAGTATTTT,CSARGGDTQYF
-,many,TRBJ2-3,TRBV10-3,TGTGCCATCAGTGAGTCGAAGGTCACAGATACGCAGTATTTT,CAISESKVTDTQYF
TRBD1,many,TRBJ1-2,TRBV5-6,TGTGCCAGCAGCCCCCGGGACAGGGCTACCACCTTC,CASSPRDRATTF
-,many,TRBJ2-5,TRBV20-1,TGCAGTGCTAGTCTCCGGGACTGGGAGACCCAGTACTTC,CSASLRDWETQYF
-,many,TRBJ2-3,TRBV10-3,TGTGCCATCGCGGGGGACGGGGGCGATACGCAGTATTTT,CAIAGDGGDTQYF
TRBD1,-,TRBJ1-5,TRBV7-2,TGTGCCAGCAGCTTAGGGCCCCAGACAGGGATCAATCAGCCCCAGCATTTT,CASSLGPQTGINQPQHF
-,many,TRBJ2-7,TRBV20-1,TGCAGTGCTAGAGGGTGGGGGACGCAAGATATAGTGGAGCAGTACTTC,CSARGWGTQDIVEQYF
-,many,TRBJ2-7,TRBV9,TGTGCCAGCAGCGTAGGTAACAACTACGAGCAGTACTTC,CASSVGNNYEQYF